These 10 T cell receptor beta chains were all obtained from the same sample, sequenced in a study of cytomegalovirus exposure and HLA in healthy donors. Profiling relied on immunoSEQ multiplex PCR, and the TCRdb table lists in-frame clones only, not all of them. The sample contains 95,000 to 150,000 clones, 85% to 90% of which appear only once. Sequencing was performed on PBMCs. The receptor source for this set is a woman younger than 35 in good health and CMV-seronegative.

The CDR3 DNA sequence: TGTGCCAGCAGTTACCGGACAGACGCTATCTACAATGAGCAGTTCTTC. Its translation is CASSYRTDAIYNEQFF. The rearrangement joins TRBV6-5 to TRBJ2-1; D is perhaps TRBD1 (6 bases). The V and J ends lost 2 bases and 3 bases respectively, with 14 bases between them. Germline lookup yields CDR1 MNHEY and CDR2 SVGAGI. This CDR3 is 16 amino acids long.

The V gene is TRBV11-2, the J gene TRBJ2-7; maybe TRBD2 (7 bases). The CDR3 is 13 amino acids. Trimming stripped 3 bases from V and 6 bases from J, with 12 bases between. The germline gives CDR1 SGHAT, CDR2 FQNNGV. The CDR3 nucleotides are TGTGCCAGCAGCTTCGGGGGGCTCTCCGAGCAGTACTTC. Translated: CASSFGGLSEQYF.

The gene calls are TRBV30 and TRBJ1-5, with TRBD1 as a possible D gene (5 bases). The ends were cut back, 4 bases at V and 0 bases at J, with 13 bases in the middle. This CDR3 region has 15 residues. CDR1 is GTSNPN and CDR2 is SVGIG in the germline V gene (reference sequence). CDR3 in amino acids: CAWTEAGDSNQPQHF. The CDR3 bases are TGTGCCTGGACCGAAGCGGGGGATAGCAATCAGCCCCAGCATTTT.

CDR3 coding DNA: TGTGCTAGTGGCCTGGTTCGGGTACGGAACACTGAAGCTTTCTTT. Its translation: CASGLVRVRNTEAFF. This chain joins TRBV12-5 and TRBJ1-1, with unresolved D. The CDR3 loop spans 15 amino acids. From germline, CDR1 is LGHNT and CDR2 FRNRAP. The V end lost 6 bases, the J end lost 1 base, and 15 bases lay between the germline ends.

CDR3: CASTVIQDRGYEQYF. The CDR3, as DNA: TGTGCCAGCACGGTCATCCAGGACAGGGGTTACGAGCAGTACTTC. V usage is TRBV28 and J usage is TRBJ2-7; the match to TRBD1 covers 9 bases. Germline trimming cut 7 bases from V and 4 bases from J; bases unmatched to any gene: 11. The CDR3 is 15 amino acids. CDR1 and CDR2 (germline): MDHEN, SYDVKM.

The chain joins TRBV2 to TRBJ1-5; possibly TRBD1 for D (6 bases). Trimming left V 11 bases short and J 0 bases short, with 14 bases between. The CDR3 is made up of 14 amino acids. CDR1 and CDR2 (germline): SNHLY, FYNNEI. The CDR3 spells CASNRDTSNQPQHF. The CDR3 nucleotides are TGTGCCTCAAACAGGGATACTAGCAATCAGCCCCAGCATTTT. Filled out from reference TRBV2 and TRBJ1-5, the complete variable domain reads EPEVTQTPSHQVTQMGQEVILRCVPISNHLYFYWYRQILGQKVEFLVSFYNNEISEKSEIFDDQFSVERPDGSNFTLKIRSTKLEDSAMYFCASNRDTSNQPQHFGDGTRLSIL.

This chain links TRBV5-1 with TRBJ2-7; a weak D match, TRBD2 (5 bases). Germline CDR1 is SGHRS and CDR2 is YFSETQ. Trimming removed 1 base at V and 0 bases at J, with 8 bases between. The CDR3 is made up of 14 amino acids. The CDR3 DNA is TGCGCCAGCAGCTTGTCCGGGAACTCCTACGAGCAGTACTTC. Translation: CASSLSGNSYEQYF.

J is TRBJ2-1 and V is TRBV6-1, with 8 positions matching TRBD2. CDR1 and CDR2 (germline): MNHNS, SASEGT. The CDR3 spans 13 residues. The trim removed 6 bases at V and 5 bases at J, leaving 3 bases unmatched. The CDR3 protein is CASRREGNNEQFF. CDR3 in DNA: TGTGCCAGCAGACGGGAGGGCAACAATGAGCAGTTCTTC.

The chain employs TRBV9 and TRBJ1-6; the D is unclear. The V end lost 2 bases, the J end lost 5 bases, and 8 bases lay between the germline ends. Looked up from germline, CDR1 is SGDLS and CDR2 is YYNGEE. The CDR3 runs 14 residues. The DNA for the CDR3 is TGTGCCAGCAGCGTTTCCCGGGATAATTCACCCCTCCACTTT. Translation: CASSVSRDNSPLHF.

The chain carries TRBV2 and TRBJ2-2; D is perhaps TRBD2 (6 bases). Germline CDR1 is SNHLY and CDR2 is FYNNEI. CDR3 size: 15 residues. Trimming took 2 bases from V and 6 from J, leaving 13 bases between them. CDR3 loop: CASSERLVGAGELFF. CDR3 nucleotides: TGTGCCAGCAGTGAAAGACTAGTCGGGGCCGGGGAGCTGTTTTTT.